The 3 T cell receptor beta chains reported below all come from one sample, sequenced in a study of beta chain features in type 1 diabetes. Expressed TCRB transcripts were sequenced because the entire RNA isolate underwent reverse transcription. The protocol was immunoSEQ multiplex PCR, while the TCRdb copy is restricted to in-frame clones and leaves out a portion. The table records roughly 400,000 clones, 14% of them present only once. The specimen was naive CD4+ T cells from blood. The source of these receptors is a man aged 25-45 years in good health.

The J gene is TRBJ2-2, the V gene TRBV7-2; the D is unclear. CDR1 is SGHTA, CDR2 FQGNSA, per germline. V was shortened by 1 base and J by 2 bases, with 11 bases between the two germline ends. CDR3 size: 16 residues. CDR3 amino acids: CASSLVATFNTGELFF. The DNA for the CDR3 is TGTGCCAGCAGCTTAGTGGCGACTTTTAACACCGGGGAGCTGTTTTTT.

The chain combines TRBV6-5 with TRBJ2-2; D ambiguous. CDR1 and CDR2 from the germline V gene are MNHEY and SVGAGI. The CDR3 is 13 amino acids. V lost 4 bases and J lost 1, with 4 bases in between. This CDR3 reads CASSWLNTGELFF. The CDR3 nucleotides are TGTGCCAGCAGTTGGTTGAACACCGGGGAGCTGTTTTTT.

This clone was counted only a few times. J is TRBJ1-1 and V is TRBV5-1; a weak D match, TRBD1 (5 bases). The CDR3 length is 13 residues. The ends were cut back, 4 bases at V and 6 bases at J, with 13 bases in the middle. Germline lookup yields CDR1 SGHRS and CDR2 YFSETQ. CDR3 in amino acids: CASSENRGPEAFF. The CDR3, as DNA: TGCGCCAGCAGCGAAAATCGGGGCCCTGAAGCTTTCTTT.